A single sample is the source of the 29 T cell receptor beta chains below, sequenced in a study of control samples from healthy donors and cancer patients (dated by TCRdb to about 2020). Library construction relied on the immunoSEQ multiplex PCR assay. Held by TCRdb, this immuneACCESS table contains in-frame sequences only and omits some clones. Under half of the omission traces to an unresolved V gene where checked; the cause of the rest is unknown. Counted in this sample were 100,000 to 150,000 clones; 80% to 90% of them appeared once. 7% to 10% of the sample is held by the ten biggest clonotypes. Source material: blood. The receptors were gathered from a man aged 35-49 years in good health.

The chain has TRBV3-1 (or the pseudogene TRBV3-2) and TRBJ2-7, with D perhaps matching TRBD1 (7 bases). V was trimmed by 7 bases and J by 6 bases, leaving 19 bases between them. CDR3 length: 14 residues. CDR1 is LGHDT and CDR2 is YNNKEL in the germline V gene (reference sequence). CDR3: CASNQGGVGGEQYF. In DNA, the CDR3 is TGTGCCAGCAACCAGGGGGGAGTCGGGGGCGAGCAGTACTTC.

The J gene is TRBJ2-2, the V gene TRBV19; TRBD1 might be the D (6 bases). V was shortened by 5 bases and J by 2 bases, with 12 bases between the two germline ends. Germline V CDR1 and CDR2: LNHDA, SQIVND (reference sequence). The CDR3 runs to 15 residues. In DNA, the CDR3 is TGTGCCAGTAGTGCCGGACAGATAAACACCGGGGAGCTGTTTTTT. Translating it yields CASSAGQINTGELFF.

V is TRBV6-2 or TRBV6-3 and J is TRBJ2-1; D is ambiguous. V was trimmed by 2 bases and J by 6 bases, leaving 11 bases between them. This CDR3 comprises 14 residues. Germline V lookup: CDR1 MNHEY, CDR2 SVGEGT. CDR3 nucleotides: TGTGCCAGCAGTTACCCGACTGCTACCAATGAGCAGTTCTTC. Protein sequence: CASSYPTATNEQFF.

The chain couples TRBV30 to TRBJ2-3; TRBD2 aligns across 11 bases. V lost 8 bases to trimming and J lost 12 bases; unmatched junction nucleotides: 10. The length of the CDR3 is 12 residues. CDR1 GTSNPN and CDR2 SVGIG come from the germline V gene (reference sequence). The CDR3 DNA follows: TGTGCCGGCAACACGGGACTAGCGGTTCAGTATTTT. This codes for CAGNTGLAVQYF.

This clone was seen once. V and J are TRBV3-1 (or the pseudogene TRBV3-2) and TRBJ2-3; the match to TRBD2 covers 9 bases. V shed 3 bases and J 4 bases; nucleotides not matched to a gene: 5. Germline CDR1 LGHDT, CDR2 YNNKEL (reference sequence). The CDR3 totals 15 residues. The CDR3 region is CASSHKRGVADTQYF. Written as DNA, the CDR3 is TGTGCCAGCAGCCATAAGCGGGGGGTAGCAGATACGCAGTATTTT.

The gene calls are TRBV6-5 and TRBJ1-4, with 8 bases fitting TRBD1. Losses at the gene ends were 2 bases for V and 6 bases for J; bases not matched to a gene: 5. CDR3 length equals 15 residues. Germline V gene data show CDR1 as MNHEY and CDR2 as SVGAGI. The CDR3 DNA is TGTGCCAGCAGTTACATCAGGGGGCGTGATGAAAAACTGTTTTTT. Protein sequence: CASSYIRGRDEKLFF.

The chain couples TRBV2 to TRBJ1-1; 7 bases are a match to TRBD1. V dropped 6 bases and J dropped 1; count of bases not matched to a gene: 8. CDR1 is SNHLY, CDR2 FYNNEI, per germline. The CDR3 consists of 15 residues. The CDR3 spells CASRATGSRNTEAFF. The CDR3 bases are TGTGCCAGCAGGGCGACAGGGTCCCGGAACACTGAAGCTTTCTTT.

The gene calls are TRBV6-5 and TRBJ2-7; TRBD1 agrees at 11 bases. Germline CDR1 and CDR2: MNHEY and SVGAGI. V trimming: 5 bases; J trimming: 4 bases; junction bases outside the gene matches: 7. This CDR3 has 15 residues. The CDR3 loop is CASSPRTGGAYEQYF. The DNA of the CDR3 is TGTGCCAGCAGTCCCCGGACAGGGGGCGCGTACGAGCAGTACTTC.

V is TRBV29-1 and J is TRBJ2-3; tentative D call: TRBD1 (6 bases). The ends were cut back, 2 bases at V and 1 base at J, with 13 bases in the middle. Germline values: CDR1 SQVTM, CDR2 ANQGSEA. The CDR3 is 15 residues long. Here the CDR3 reads CSVEIRGGGTDTQYF. The CDR3 DNA is TGCAGCGTTGAAATTAGAGGGGGAGGCACAGATACGCAGTATTTT.

The chain is built from TRBV4-3 and TRBJ2-6, with D possibly being TRBD2 (5 bases). The CDR3 runs to 16 residues. The germline V gene has CDR1 LGHNA and CDR2 YSLEER. Trimming took off 3 bases at V and 0 bases at J, with 9 bases between the two ends. The CDR3 nucleotides are TGCGCCAGCAGCCAGGACTCGAACTCTGGGGCCAACGTCCTGACTTTC. Protein product: CASSQDSNSGANVLTF.

The chain carries TRBV5-1 and TRBJ1-2, with TRBD1 identical over 7 bases. The ends lost 5 bases at V and 2 bases at J; junction bases unmatched: 3. The V gene's germline CDR1 is SGHRS and CDR2 YFSETQ. This CDR3 region has 13 residues. This chain's CDR3 is CASRPRGNYGYTF. DNA of the CDR3: TGCGCCAGCAGACCCAGGGGGAACTATGGCTACACCTTC.

This clone came up once. The chain has TRBV5-1 and TRBJ2-2; D call uncertain. The CDR3 is made up of 12 amino acids. CDR1 SGHRS and CDR2 YFSETQ come from the germline V gene. Trimming cost V 0 bases and J 11 bases, with 8 bases left between them. The CDR3 DNA reads TGCGCCAGCAGCTTGGCCGCGAACGAGCTGTTTTTT. Translating gives CASSLAANELFF.

The table lists this clone with a few counts. The chain uses TRBV4-1 and TRBJ1-2; the match to TRBD1 covers 7 bases. Germline V gene data show CDR1 as MGHRA and CDR2 as YSYEKL. J gave up 8 bases and V 3 bases, and 3 bases lay outside the gene matches. The CDR3 totals 12 residues. The CDR3 nucleotides are TGCGCCAGCAGCCAGAGACAGGGCGGCTACACCTTC. Translated, it gives CASSQRQGGYTF.

This clone was counted a few times. The V and J genes are TRBV6-6 and TRBJ2-1, with TRBD1 identical over 12 bases. This CDR3 is 17 amino acids long. The V gene end was trimmed by 6 bases and the J gene end by 8 bases; junction bases not matched to a gene: 14. CDR1 is MNHNY and CDR2 is SVGAGI in the germline V gene (reference sequence). CDR3 region: CASSRVVGTGGSDEQFF. The CDR3, as DNA: TGTGCCAGCAGCCGAGTTGTGGGGACAGGGGGCTCAGATGAGCAGTTCTTC.

The gene calls are TRBV12-3 or TRBV12-4 and TRBJ1-2; possibly TRBD1 for D (5 bases). CDR3 length: 13 amino acids. Trimming removed 3 bases at V and 8 bases at J, with 13 bases between. In DNA, the CDR3 is TGTGCCAGCAGTTTCAGGGCCGTAGCAGGCTACACCTTC. As protein: CASSFRAVAGYTF.

The chain employs TRBV4-3 and TRBJ2-2, with 8 bases that match TRBD1. This CDR3 contains 15 residues. Germline CDR1 reads LGHNA; CDR2 reads YSLEER. V lost 4 bases, J lost 6 bases, and 7 bases stayed unmatched. CDR3 protein: CASSRHQQGAGELFF. CDR3 nucleotides: TGCGCCAGCAGCCGCCACCAACAGGGGGCCGGGGAGCTGTTTTTT.

The chain links TRBV29-1 to TRBJ1-5; 8 nucleotides match TRBD1. The CDR3 length is 13 residues. Germline V gene lookup returns CDR1 SQVTM and CDR2 ANQGSEA. V lost 4 bases to trimming and J lost 5 bases; unmatched junction nucleotides: 4. CDR3 protein: CSVATRGHQPQHF. The CDR3 DNA reads TGCAGCGTTGCCACCAGGGGGCATCAGCCCCAGCATTTT.

The rearrangement uses TRBV12-3 or TRBV12-4 and TRBJ1-1; possibly TRBD1 for D (5 bases). Trimming removed 7 bases from V and 11 bases from J, with 20 bases in between. This CDR3 has 13 amino acids. CDR3 nucleotide sequence: TGTGCCAGCACCCTCGGGGAGTTTAAGGGGGCTTTCTTT. Translated: CASTLGEFKGAFF.

The rearrangement joins TRBV4-3 to TRBJ2-5; weak D call: TRBD2 (7 bases). Per germline, CDR1 LGHNA and CDR2 YSLEER. V was pared by 0 bases and J by 5 bases, with 13 bases between. This CDR3 spans 15 amino acids. The CDR3 DNA reads TGCGCCAGCAGCCAAGAGGTACAGGGAGGGGAGACCCAGTACTTC. Translating it yields CASSQEVQGGETQYF.

Comment on this clone: At the DNA level, this CDR3 is encoded by other sequences in the same sample as well. The CDR3 nucleotides read TGTGCCAGCAGCCTTGTCGACAGGGGGAGCACAGATACGCAGTATTTT. Translating gives CASSLVDRGSTDTQYF. V usage is TRBV7-8 and J usage is TRBJ2-3, with 9 bases that match TRBD1. The CDR3 sequence is 16 residues long. Germline V gene lookup returns CDR1 SGHVS and CDR2 FQNEAQ. V gave up 5 bases and J gave up 0 bases; unmatched junction bases: 6.

This clone came up once. The chain is built from TRBV6-6 and TRBJ2-1, with D unclear. Trimming cost V 4 bases and J 5 bases, with 12 bases left between them. The CDR3 is 14 residues long. Germline lookup yields CDR1 MNHNY and CDR2 SVGAGI (reference sequence). CDR3 amino acids: CASSSRPRDNEQFF. In DNA, the CDR3 is TGTGCCAGCAGTTCCCGACCACGGGACAATGAGCAGTTCTTC.

This chain connects TRBV5-1 to TRBJ2-1; 8 bases are a match to TRBD1. Germline V gene sequence: CDR1 SGHRS, CDR2 YFSETQ. This CDR3 spans 17 amino acids. The V segment lost 0 bases and the J segment 8 bases; nucleotides outside the gene matches: 13. This CDR3 is CASSLVFMAGGRDEQFF. The CDR3 DNA reads TGCGCCAGCAGCTTGGTGTTCATGGCAGGGGGCAGGGATGAGCAGTTCTTC.

The rearrangement links TRBV12-3 or TRBV12-4 to TRBJ1-5; D is undetermined. Deletions cut 6 bases from V and 3 bases from J, with 6 bases between. The CDR3 contains 12 residues. CDR3 loop: CASSRANQPQHF. In DNA form, the CDR3 reads TGTGCCAGCAGCCGTGCCAATCAGCCCCAGCATTTT.

The chain links TRBV7-9 to TRBJ1-4; D gene uncertain. The CDR3 is made up of 14 amino acids. Trimming shortened V by 5 bases and J by 3 bases, and 10 bases separated the two germline ends. The germline V gene encodes CDR1 SEHNR and CDR2 FQNEAQ (reference sequence). The CDR3 is CASSPQWANEKLFF. DNA for the CDR3: TGTGCCAGCAGCCCCCAATGGGCTAATGAAAAACTGTTTTTT.

This chain uses TRBV9 with TRBJ1-1; 8 bases match TRBD1. V gave up 3 bases and J gave up 4 bases; unmatched junction bases: 2. The CDR3 consists of 13 residues. Germline V gene lookup returns CDR1 SGDLS and CDR2 YYNGEE. The CDR3 region has the DNA TGTGCCAGCAGCGGACAGGGGTTCACTGAAGCTTTCTTT. Its translation: CASSGQGFTEAFF.

Concerning this clone itself: The sample contains more than one DNA sequence encoding this CDR3. The CDR3 sequence is CASSVTGNSPLHF. CDR3 nucleotide sequence: TGTGCCAGCAGCGTAACGGGGAATTCACCCCTCCACTTT. This sequence joins TRBV9 and TRBJ1-6, with no clear D. The germline V and J ends were trimmed by 1 base and 7 bases, with 6 bases remaining between them. From germline, CDR1 is SGDLS and CDR2 YYNGEE. This CDR3 contains 13 residues.

The rearrangement links TRBV30 to TRBJ2-7; D not resolved. This CDR3 comprises 11 residues. Germline CDR1 reads GTSNPN; CDR2 reads SVGIG (reference sequence). Trimming left V 2 bases short and J 2 bases short, with 4 bases between. CDR3 loop: CAWSTAYEQYF. CDR3 nucleotides: TGTGCCTGGAGTACAGCCTACGAGCAGTACTTC.

The J gene is TRBJ2-2, the V gene TRBV3-1 (or the pseudogene TRBV3-2); D remains ambiguous. Trimming left V 1 base short and J 7 bases short, with 4 bases between. The germline V gene has CDR1 LGHDT and CDR2 YNNKEL (reference sequence). The length of the CDR3 is 12 residues. The CDR3 spells CASSQVGGELFF. DNA of the CDR3: TGTGCCAGCAGCCAAGTTGGCGGGGAGCTGTTTTTT.

The rearrangement uses TRBV6-6 and TRBJ1-3, with 9 bases matching TRBD1. Per germline, CDR1 MNHNY and CDR2 SVGAGI (reference sequence). The CDR3 is 15 amino acids. The V and J ends lost 7 bases and 2 bases, in that order; junction bases with no gene match: 6. In nucleotides, the CDR3 is TGTGCCAGCAACCTACAGGGGGCTCCTGGAAACACCATATATTTT. It translates to CASNLQGAPGNTIYF.